The sequence of this T cell receptor (beta chain) was determined in a study of T cells in Graves' hyperthyroidism and ophthalmopathy. About the study: The initial diagnosis was the point when peripheral blood was collected, ahead of any treatment.

The investigators amplified TCR beta CDR3 regions from RNA transcripts. A set of HTBI primers served as the primers for a first-round RT-PCR of the TCR CDR3. TCRdb reanalysed the multiplex PCR reads using MiXCR and keeps one entry per CDR3 protein. The table lists around 250,000 distinct CDR3 sequences, approximately 23% of them singletons. V lost 6 bases and J lost 1; bases outside the gene matches: 6. CDR1 is DFQATT, CDR2 SNEGSKA, per germline (reference sequence). There are 14 residues in the CDR3. PBMCs were sourced from approximately 10 ml fresh peripheral blood. This clonotype was observed at least ten times. The antigen is unknown. The study's findings and limits: Blood also showed most of the thyroid clonotypes that were expanded above 0.001. Stable hyperthyroidism was told apart from ophthalmopathy by a model built on 13 V-J features.

The sample was blood. The receptor's source is a woman aged 40 to 49 with Graves' ophthalmopathy. This chain connects TRBV20-1 to TRBJ2-7; 10 bases are shared with TRBD2. CDR3 sequence (DNA): TGCAGTGCGGAGCTAGCGGGAGTGTCCTACGAGCAGTACTTC. Translation gives CSAELAGVSYEQYF.